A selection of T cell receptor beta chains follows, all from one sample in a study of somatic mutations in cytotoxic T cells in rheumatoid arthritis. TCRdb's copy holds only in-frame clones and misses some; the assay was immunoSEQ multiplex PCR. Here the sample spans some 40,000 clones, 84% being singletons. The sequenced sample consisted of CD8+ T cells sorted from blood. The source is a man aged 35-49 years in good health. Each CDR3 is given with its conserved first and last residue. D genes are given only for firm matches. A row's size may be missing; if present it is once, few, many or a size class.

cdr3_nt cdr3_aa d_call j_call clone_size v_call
TGTGCCAGCAGCTCCTATGAGGCGCGCTCTGGGGCCAACGTCCTGACTTTC CASSSYEARSGANVLTF NA TRBJ2-6 NA TRBV5-8
TGTGCCGGCGGGAGGCCGGAGGGATCTGGAAACACCATATATTTT CAGGRPEGSGNTIYF NA TRBJ1-3 NA TRBV30
TGTGCCAGCAGTTTCGGAGCGGGAGGTGTTTACAATGAGCAGTTCTTC CASSFGAGGVYNEQFF TRBD2 TRBJ2-1 NA TRBV28
TGCAGCGCCTCACCTGGGGGCGATGGCTACACCTTC CSASPGGDGYTF NA TRBJ1-2 NA TRBV29-1
TGTGCCAGCAGCTTTGATTTGCGGGGGAGCTCCTACGAGCAGTACTTC CASSFDLRGSSYEQYF TRBD2 TRBJ2-7 once TRBV5-5
TGTGCCAGCAGTTCCAGGACAGGGGATTGGGAGACCCAGTACTTC CASSSRTGDWETQYF TRBD1 TRBJ2-5 NA TRBV27
TGTGCCAGCAGCTCGCGCAGCTACAATGAGCAGTTCTTC CASSSRSYNEQFF NA TRBJ2-1 NA TRBV7-9
TGTGCCAGCAGTTACTCCCCGGGACAGGGTATCAATGAGCAGTTCTTC CASSYSPGQGINEQFF TRBD1 TRBJ2-1 NA TRBV6-5
TGTGCCAGCAGCCAGGGCAGTAAATCGCTGGCTGAAGCTTTCTTT CASSQGSKSLAEAFF NA TRBJ1-1 NA TRBV14
TGTGCCAGCAGTCCGCGACTAGCAGGGGATGAGCAGTTCTTC CASSPRLAGDEQFF NA TRBJ2-1 few TRBV27
TGTGCCAGCAGAACAGGGCCGCAGTACGAGCAGTACTTC CASRTGPQYEQYF NA TRBJ2-7 once TRBV2
TGCGCCAGCAGCCCCCGACAGAGCTCCTACAATGAGCAGTTCTTC CASSPRQSSYNEQFF NA TRBJ2-1 once TRBV4-3
TGTGCCAGCAGCTTGTCTAGCGGACCCTACGAGCAGTACTTC CASSLSSGPYEQYF TRBD2 TRBJ2-7 few TRBV5-4
TGTGCCAGTAATTCGGGTGCCCACAATGAGCAGTTCTTC CASNSGAHNEQFF NA TRBJ2-1 NA TRBV19
TGTGCCAGCAGCGTTGGGGGCGGGAGGGCGTTCTACGAGCAGTACTTC CASSVGGGRAFYEQYF NA TRBJ2-7 NA TRBV21-1
TGTGCCAGCAGTTTCGCAGGAGACTATGGCTACACCTTC CASSFAGDYGYTF NA TRBJ1-2 NA TRBV28
TGCGCCAGCAGTGACTTTATCGGTAGCTCCTACAATGAGCAGTTCTTC CASSDFIGSSYNEQFF NA TRBJ2-1 once TRBV10-2
TGTGCCAGCAGTGGGACTGGGACCCAGTACTTC CASSGTGTQYF NA TRBJ2-5 NA TRBV6-6
TGTGCCAGCAGCTTGGAAACTGGAAACACCATATATTTT CASSLETGNTIYF NA TRBJ1-3 NA TRBV5-5
TGTGCCAGCAGTACCTGGAAGGAGGGGCTGTTTTTT CASSTWKEGLFF NA TRBJ2-2 once TRBV6-5
TGCGCCAGCAGCTTGGAGGCAGCGGGGTACCCTAATGAGCAGTTCTTC CASSLEAAGYPNEQFF TRBD2 TRBJ2-1 NA TRBV5-1
TGTGCCAGCAGCTCCGACTCAAACATTCAGTACTTC CASSSDSNIQYF NA TRBJ2-4 NA TRBV11-3
TGTGCCTGGAGTGTAACAGGGCGCTACGAGCAGTACTTC CAWSVTGRYEQYF NA TRBJ2-7 NA TRBV30
TGTGCCAGCAGTTTAATCGGCGGGTCGGGGGGCTACGAGCAGTACTTC CASSLIGGSGGYEQYF TRBD2 TRBJ2-7 once TRBV27
TGTGCCAGCAGCCAAGAACACAGCTCATCCTACGAGCAGTACTTC CASSQEHSSSYEQYF NA TRBJ2-7 NA TRBV4-2
TGTGCCAGCAGCGAATCCTACGAGCAGTACTTC CASSESYEQYF NA TRBJ2-7 NA TRBV5-8
TGTGCCAGTAGTTATAGCGGCGTCGAGCAGTACTTC CASSYSGVEQYF NA TRBJ2-7 few TRBV19
TGTGCCAGCAGTGAATATAATCAGCCCCAGCATTTT CASSEYNQPQHF NA TRBJ1-5 NA TRBV6-1
TGTGCCAGCGGTCGGGCAGCTTTCTTT CASGRAAFF NA TRBJ1-1 NA TRBV11-2